The present T cell receptor beta chain was sequenced within a study of technical replicates of blood from a handful of donors. This clone appeared a single time. Here immunoSEQ multiplex PCR was the method, and the copy in TCRdb shows in-frame clones only, minus some. The sample holds tens of thousands of clones, roughly 98% seen once. CDR3 length: 18 residues. J was trimmed by 0 bases and V by 10 bases; bases with no gene match: 13. Germline values: CDR1 MDHEN, CDR2 SYDVKM. This sequence joins TRBV28 and TRBJ2-6; 9 bases fit TRBD2. The sample was T cells isolated from PBMCs. This clonotype was obtained from a human donor in good health. In DNA, the CDR3 is TGTGCCACGGCGGGAGGGCGCTTAGACCTCTCTGGGGCCAACGTCCTGACTTTC. This encodes CATAGGRLDLSGANVLTF.